A single sample gave rise to the 8 T cell receptor beta chains below, sequenced in a study of T cell clonotyping in hematopoietic cell transplantation. The sample's time point: recipient sample about 28 days before transplant, after cytoreduction. Assay used: immunoSEQ multiplex PCR; TCRdb lists only in-frame clones, some missing. The sample records tens of thousands of clones, 90% to 95% being singletons. This material consisted of peripheral blood mononuclear cells, taken before stem cell transplant. The origin of the receptors is a man aged 40-49 years with chronic myeloid leukemia. Some clones in this sample may be carry-over from other donors' samples.

The chain links TRBV19 to TRBJ1-5, with 9 bases that match TRBD1. The CDR3 has 15 amino acids. CDR1 and CDR2 (germline): LNHDA, SQIVND (reference sequence). After removal of 7 bases from V and 0 bases from J, the junction contained 4 bases not matched to a gene. CDR3 amino acids: CASTDRGYSNQPQHF. CDR3 sequence (DNA): TGTGCCAGTACGGACAGGGGATATAGCAATCAGCCCCAGCATTTT.

This clone appeared a single time. The chain joins TRBV5-1 to TRBJ2-7; a weak D match, TRBD1 (5 bases). Germline assignment: CDR1 SGHRS and CDR2 YFSETQ. The CDR3 is 16 residues long. The V end lost 0 bases, the J end lost 3 bases, and 16 bases lay between the germline ends. The CDR3 region is CASSLERGTNYYEQYF. As DNA, the CDR3 is TGCGCCAGCAGCTTGGAAAGGGGAACGAACTACTACGAGCAGTACTTC.

With respect to this clone: One junction end does not reproduce the germline sequence, and a read error may be involved. The CDR3 coding sequence is TGTGCCAGCCGCTCCGAGGCTAGCGGGGGGGCAGAGGACTTC. This sequence encodes CASRSEASGGAEDF. This chain uses TRBV28 with TRBJ2-7; TRBD2 matches at 12 bases. This CDR3 is built from 14 residues. CDR1 is MDHEN, CDR2 SYDVKM, per germline.

Only a few counts were recorded for this clone. The V and J genes are TRBV2 and TRBJ2-7; possibly TRBD2 for D (6 bases). Germline V CDR1 and CDR2: SNHLY, FYNNEI. V was clipped by 11 bases and J by 1 base, with 15 bases between them. CDR3 length: 13 amino acids. CDR3 bases: TGTGCCGTCACCGGGACTGATTCCTACGAGCAGTACTTC. As protein: CAVTGTDSYEQYF.

The chain recombines TRBV23-1 with TRBJ1-4; D gene uncertain. TRBV23-1 is sorted into the ORF group, with uncertain function. The CDR3 runs to 18 residues. V lost 8 bases and J 7 bases, leaving 29 bases between the germline ends. The DNA of the CDR3 is TGCGCCAGCGGACCGGACGTAAAAGAGCGTAGCACGGGTGAAAAACTGTTTTTT. This codes for CASGPDVKERSTGEKLFF.

The chain links TRBV28 to TRBJ2-5; TRBD1 agrees at 7 bases. This CDR3 is built from 15 residues. V lost 6 bases to trimming and J lost 2 bases; unmatched junction nucleotides: 9. Per the germline V gene, CDR1 is MDHEN and CDR2 is SYDVKM. The CDR3 spells CASRGPTGWQETQYF. The CDR3 region has the DNA TGTGCCAGCAGGGGCCCGACAGGGTGGCAAGAGACCCAGTACTTC.

The rearrangement uses TRBV30 and TRBJ2-2; D is ambiguous. V gave up 0 bases and J gave up 6 bases, with 8 bases separating them. Germline V gene lookup returns CDR1 GTSNPN and CDR2 SVGIG (reference sequence). CDR3 length: 13 amino acids. CDR3 amino acids: CAWSVSVSGELFF. The CDR3 DNA follows: TGTGCCTGGAGTGTATCGGTTTCCGGGGAGCTGTTTTTT.

The rearrangement links TRBV6-5 to TRBJ1-1; weak D call: TRBD1 (5 bases). V lost 7 bases, J lost 5 bases, and 14 bases lay in between. The CDR3 spans 13 residues. Germline-derived CDR1 and CDR2 are MNHEY and SVGAGI. The CDR3 reads CASIPQGATEAFF. DNA of the CDR3: TGTGCCAGCATCCCCCAGGGAGCGACTGAAGCTTTCTTT.